Listed below are T cell receptor beta chains from one sample, sequenced in a study of siplizumab effects on memory and regulatory T cells. Profiling relied on immunoSEQ multiplex PCR, and the TCRdb table lists in-frame clones only, not all of them. Altogether more than 60,000 clones are present, around 93% being singletons, with the ten largest covering approximately 5.3%. The specimen sequenced was CD8+ T cells sorted from blood. Receptors were obtained from a human donor in good health. The CDR3 runs from the conserved cysteine through the conserved F or W. A D gene is named only where the DNA matches it firmly. Clone size appears in some rows only: once, few, many, or a class for an expanded clone.

clone size | J gene | V gene | D gene | CDR3 protein | CDR3 DNA
- | TRBJ2-5 | TRBV13 | - | CASSLRSIQETQYF | TGTGCCAGCAGCTTAAGGTCTATACAAGAGACCCAGTACTTC
- | TRBJ2-2 | TRBV27 | TRBD2 | CASTQAGGGVMAGELFF | TGTGCCAGCACCCAAGCGGGGGGCGGTGTCATGGCCGGGGAGCTGTTTTTT
- | TRBJ1-1 | TRBV6-1 | TRBD1 | CASNPGQFLHGTFF | TGTGCCAGCAATCCGGGACAGTTTCTCCACGGAACTTTCTTT
- | TRBJ2-7 | TRBV4-1 | - | CASSQTGGTFYEQYF | TGCGCCAGCAGCCAGACCGGGGGCACTTTCTACGAGCAGTACTTC
- | TRBJ2-7 | TRBV11-2 | - | CASSPPRDLRSYEQYF | TGTGCCAGCAGCCCACCCCGGGACTTACGCTCCTACGAGCAGTACTTC
few | TRBJ1-5 | TRBV6-4 | - | CASSDSSGGQPQHF | TGTGCCAGCAGTGACTCCTCGGGGGGCCAGCCCCAGCATTTT
- | TRBJ1-2 | TRBV29-1 | - | CSVEVWEGLAGYTF | TGCAGCGTTGAAGTCTGGGAAGGTCTGGCTGGCTACACCTTC
- | TRBJ2-4 | TRBV9 | - | CASSPLTDIKNIQYF | TGTGCCAGCAGCCCTTTGACGGACATCAAAAACATTCAGTACTTC
- | TRBJ2-1 | TRBV9 | TRBD2 | CASSPKVGLAGGTEQFF | TGTGCCAGCAGCCCAAAAGTGGGACTAGCGGGGGGGACTGAGCAGTTCTTC
- | TRBJ1-2 | TRBV7-8 | - | CASSLAFEGYTF | TGTGCCAGCAGCTTAGCGTTTGAGGGCTACACCTTC
- | TRBJ1-1 | TRBV6-1 | TRBD1 | CASSGRQGRNTEAFF | TGTGCCAGCAGTGGGCGACAGGGAAGAAACACTGAAGCTTTCTTT
- | TRBJ2-1 | TRBV9 | TRBD2 | CASSVDTGLAGDNEQFF | TGTGCCAGCAGCGTAGATACTGGGCTAGCGGGGGACAATGAGCAGTTCTTC
- | TRBJ1-4 | TRBV27 | TRBD1 | CASSLFNPGQMNEKLFF | TGTGCCAGCAGTTTATTTAATCCGGGACAGATGAATGAAAAACTGTTTTTT
few | TRBJ2-3 | TRBV27 | - | CASSLLGTDTQYF | TGTGCCAGCAGTTTATTGGGCACAGATACGCAGTATTTT
- | TRBJ2-1 | TRBV11-3 | TRBD2 | CASSLDEVAGGNNEQFF | TGTGCCAGCAGCTTAGACGAGGTAGCGGGGGGTAACAATGAGCAGTTCTTC
once | TRBJ2-7 | TRBV18 | TRBD2 | CASSPQVRGGRYEQYF | TGTGCCAGCTCACCACAGGTGCGGGGGGGCCGTTACGAGCAGTACTTC
once | TRBJ2-7 | TRBV7-8 | TRBD1 | CASSLDRAGEQYF | TGTGCCAGCAGCCTTGACAGGGCCGGCGAGCAGTACTTC
- | TRBJ2-3 | TRBV15 | TRBD2 | CATSRVGPPSGHSTDTQYF | TGTGCCACCAGCAGAGTAGGTCCCCCTAGCGGACATAGCACAGATACGCAGTATTTT
- | TRBJ1-1 | TRBV7-9 | - | CASSSPAGAEAFF | TGTGCCAGCAGCTCCCCCGCAGGAGCTGAAGCTTTCTTT
- | TRBJ2-3 | TRBV5-4 | - | CASSSGTPDTQYF | TGTGCCAGCAGCTCAGGGACACCAGATACGCAGTATTTT
- | TRBJ2-3 | TRBV9 | - | CASSVYDYGEQYF | TGTGCCAGCAGCGTCTACGACTACGGGGAGCAGTATTTT
- | TRBJ2-2 | TRBV7-3 | - | CASSLGTGDTGELFF | TGTGCCAGCAGCTTAGGAACGGGGGACACCGGGGAGCTGTTTTTT
- | TRBJ2-7 | TRBV7-2 | TRBD1 | CASSPGDRGLGEQYF | TGTGCCAGCAGCCCAGGGGACAGGGGGCTAGGTGAGCAGTACTTC
- | TRBJ2-7 | TRBV19 | - | CASSTYYEQYF | TGTGCCAGTAGTACATACTACGAGCAGTACTTC
few | TRBJ2-7 | TRBV28 | - | CASSSLSRTEIFSYEQYF | TGTGCCAGCAGCTCTCTTTCGAGGACAGAAATATTCTCCTACGAGCAGTACTTC
- | TRBJ2-1 | TRBV27 | - | CASSLFGDEQFF | TGTGCCAGCAGTTTATTTGGGGATGAGCAGTTCTTC
- | TRBJ1-5 | TRBV19 | - | CASSIVLGFPFNQPQHF | TGTGCCAGTAGTATAGTATTGGGATTCCCATTCAATCAGCCCCAGCATTTT
once | TRBJ2-7 | TRBV13 | TRBD2 | CASSTSAGTKDHEQYF | TGTGCCAGCAGCACTTCGGCCGGGACTAAAGATCACGAGCAGTACTTC
- | TRBJ2-7 | TRBV4-1 | - | CASSQDSLGWYEQYF | TGCGCCAGCAGCCAAGATTCTCTGGGGTGGTACGAGCAGTACTTC
- | TRBJ2-7 | TRBV11-1 | TRBD2 | CASSHSGGREQYF | TGTGCCAGCAGCCATAGCGGGGGCCGCGAGCAGTACTTC
- | TRBJ2-7 | TRBV4-3 | - | CASSHSSSGEAYEQYF | TGCGCCAGCAGCCATTCTAGTTCCGGGGAGGCCTACGAGCAGTACTTC
- | TRBJ2-1 | TRBV27 | - | CASSLMAYNEQFF | TGTGCCAGCAGTTTGATGGCTTACAATGAGCAGTTCTTC
- | TRBJ1-2 | TRBV29-1 | TRBD1 | CSVAGGGVDGYTF | TGCAGCGTCGCGGGAGGGGGCGTGGATGGCTACACCTTC
once | TRBJ2-7 | TRBV27 | TRBD1 | CASTGGSPYEQYF | TGTGCCAGCACAGGGGGCAGTCCCTACGAGCAGTACTTC
- | TRBJ1-2 | TRBV19 | - | CASSIGTEEAYYGYTF | TGTGCCAGTAGTATAGGGACAGAAGAAGCCTACTATGGCTACACCTTC
- | TRBJ1-3 | TRBV29-1 | - | CSVEGASHSGNTIYF | TGCAGCGTTGAAGGGGCCAGCCACTCTGGAAACACCATATATTTT
- | TRBJ1-1 | TRBV5-4 | - | CASSFQGGNTEAFF | TGTGCCAGCAGCTTCCAGGGAGGGAACACTGAAGCTTTCTTT
- | TRBJ1-1 | TRBV5-8 | - | CASSLEGGNTEAFF | TGTGCCAGCAGCTTGGAGGGGGGGAACACTGAAGCTTTCTTT
- | TRBJ2-1 | TRBV7-7 | TRBD2 | CASSLAPSSGGDNEQFF | TGTGCCAGCAGCTTAGCCCCAAGTAGCGGGGGCGACAATGAGCAGTTCTTC
- | TRBJ1-1 | TRBV6-4 | - | CASSDRTSARLREAFF | TGTGCCAGCAGCGACCGGACAAGTGCTCGATTACGTGAAGCTTTCTTT
- | TRBJ1-5 | TRBV28 | - | CASSFRGLNQPQHF | TGTGCCAGCAGTTTTCGGGGGCTCAATCAGCCCCAGCATTTT